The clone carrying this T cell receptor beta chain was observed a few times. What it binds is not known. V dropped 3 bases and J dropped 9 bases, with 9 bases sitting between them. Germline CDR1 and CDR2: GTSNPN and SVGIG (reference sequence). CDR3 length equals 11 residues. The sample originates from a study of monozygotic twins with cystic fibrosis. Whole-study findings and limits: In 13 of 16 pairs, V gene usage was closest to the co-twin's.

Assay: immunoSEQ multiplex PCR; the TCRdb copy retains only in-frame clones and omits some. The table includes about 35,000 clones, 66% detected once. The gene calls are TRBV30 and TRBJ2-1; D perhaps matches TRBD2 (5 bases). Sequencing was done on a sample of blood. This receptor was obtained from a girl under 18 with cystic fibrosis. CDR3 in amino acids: CAWRGSGEQFF. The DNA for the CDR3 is TGTGCCTGGAGGGGGAGCGGTGAGCAGTTCTTC.